This T cell receptor (beta chain) was sequenced for a study of CD8 T cells in ankylosing spondylitis. The study's findings and limits: The study identified a TCR beta motif of several highly homologous variants that appeared characteristic of ankylosing spondylitis blood.

This clonotype has only a few counts. Its antigen is currently unknown. TCRdb redid the calling of the 5' RACE reads with MiXCR, one entry per CDR3 protein. The table records about 250,000 distinct CDR3 sequences, 20% to 30% of them present only once. There are 15 residues in the CDR3. V gave up 3 bases and J gave up 7 bases; unmatched junction bases: 8. In germline, CDR1 is SGDLS, CDR2 YYNGEE. The sample taken for sequencing was blood, either unsorted or a sorted T cell fraction (not recorded which). The chain couples TRBV9 to TRBJ2-1; 9 bases are shared with TRBD1. The clonotype comes from a male donor with ankylosing spondylitis or in good health (not recorded which). The CDR3 here is CASSAGTGSGNEQFF. The DNA of the CDR3 is TGTGCCAGCAGCGCCGGGACAGGGAGCGGGAATGAGCAGTTCTTC.